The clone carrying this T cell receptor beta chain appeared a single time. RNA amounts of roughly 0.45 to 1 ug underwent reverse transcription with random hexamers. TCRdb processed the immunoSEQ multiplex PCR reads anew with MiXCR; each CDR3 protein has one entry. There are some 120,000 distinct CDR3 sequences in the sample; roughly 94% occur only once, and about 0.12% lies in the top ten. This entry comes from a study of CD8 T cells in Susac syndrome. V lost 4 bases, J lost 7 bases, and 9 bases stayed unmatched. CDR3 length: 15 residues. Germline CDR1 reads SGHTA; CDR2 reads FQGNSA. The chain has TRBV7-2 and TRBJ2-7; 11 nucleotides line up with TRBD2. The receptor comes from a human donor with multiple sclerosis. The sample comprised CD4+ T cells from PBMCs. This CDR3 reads CASSSVAGGPREQYF. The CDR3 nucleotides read TGTGCCAGCAGCTCCGTAGCGGGGGGGCCGAGGGAGCAGTACTTC.